This T cell receptor beta chain was sequenced for a study of cytomegalovirus exposure and HLA in healthy donors. Study overall: Ancestry clustering placed 70% to 90% of a few hundred genotyped donors in the Caucasian-associated cluster.

The PCR employed 60 Vbeta primers together with 13 Jbeta primers. Libraries were prepared by immunoSEQ multiplex PCR; TCRdb keeps only in-frame clonotypes and omits some of them. The table shows roughly 100,000 clones, with about 83% occurring only once. V lost 1 base, J lost 4 bases, and 16 bases lay in between. This CDR3 contains 17 residues. Germline values: CDR1 LNHNV, CDR2 YYDKDF (reference sequence). A word on this clone: What it binds is not known.

Study-level results: In a later analysis, across HLA loci, associated TCR counts were highest for DRB1, lowest for HLA-C. A later analysis associated under 20,000 TCR beta sequences with HLA alleles at a 0.05 false discovery rate. Rarity characterized most TCR sequences, yet some public TCRs appeared in many donors.

The genes are TRBV15 and TRBJ2-2; D is perhaps TRBD2 (6 bases). The origin of this receptor is a man between 18 and 29 years old in good health and CMV-seronegative. What was sequenced was PBMCs. The CDR3 DNA reads as TGTGCCACCAGCAGAGTTATGTCAGGGAGGCTCACCGGGGAGCTGTTTTTT. Its translation: CATSRVMSGRLTGELFF. The full variable domain, completed using reference TRBV15 and TRBJ2-2, is DAMVIQNPRYQVTQFGKPVTLSCSQTLNHNVMYWYQQKSSQAPKLLFHYYDKDFNNEADTPDNFQSRRPNTSFCFLDIRSPGLGDTAMYLCATSRVMSGRLTGELFFGEGSRLTVL.